Below, 11 T cell receptor beta chains from the same sample are listed, as sequenced in a study of identical twins. MiXCR was run by TCRdb on the 5' RACE reads, yielding one entry per CDR3 protein. In the table there are 1.5 million to 2 million distinct CDR3 sequences, 25% to 35% of which are singletons. Sequencing input: cord blood. These receptors all stem from a newborn girl in good health.

The rearrangement joins TRBV20-1 to TRBJ1-4, with D hard to call. Germline-derived CDR1 and CDR2 are DFQATT and SNEGSKA (reference sequence). V lost 3 bases and J lost 4, with 12 bases in between. The CDR3 covers 14 residues. CDR3 in amino acids: CSASGGPINEKLFF. In DNA form, the CDR3 reads TGCAGTGCTAGTGGTGGGCCCATTAATGAAAAACTGTTTTTT.

The genes are TRBV20-1 and TRBJ1-2; 7 nucleotides line up with TRBD1. V gave up 3 bases and J gave up 6 bases; unmatched junction bases: 7. Germline loops: CDR1 DFQATT, CDR2 SNEGSKA (reference sequence). The CDR3 loop spans 13 amino acids. The CDR3 region is CSASGQGVDGYTF. In DNA, the CDR3 is TGCAGTGCTAGCGGTCAGGGGGTAGATGGCTACACCTTC.

This chain uses TRBV6-5 with TRBJ1-4, with D perhaps TRBD1 (5 bases). The CDR3 sequence is 17 residues long. The germline CDR1 and CDR2 sequences are MNHEY and SVGAGI. Trimming removed 4 bases from V and 3 bases from J, with 18 bases in between. In nucleotides, the CDR3 is TGTGCCAGCAGTTCCCACAGGCGGGGTGTGGCTAATGAAAAACTGTTTTTT. Translated: CASSSHRRGVANEKLFF.

The chain recombines TRBV28 with TRBJ1-2; 7 bases align to TRBD1. The CDR3 is 16 amino acids. The J segment lost 1 base and the V segment lost 4 bases, leaving 9 bases of the junction unmatched. Germline loops: CDR1 MDHEN, CDR2 SYDVKM. The CDR3 DNA reads as TGTGCCAGCAGTTCTAACAGGGGTCCTCTTAACTATGGCTACACCTTC. Protein product: CASSSNRGPLNYGYTF.

V usage is TRBV6-1 and J usage is TRBJ2-7, with TRBD2 matching 8 bases. V shed 2 bases and J 9 bases; nucleotides not matched to a gene: 12. Germline CDR1 reads MNHNS; CDR2 reads SASEGT. CDR3 length: 15 amino acids. The CDR3 is CASSELAGQPAGQYF. CDR3 DNA sequence: TGTGCCAGCAGTGAATTAGCGGGACAACCGGCGGGGCAGTACTTC.

The chain combines TRBV28 with TRBJ2-1; D gene ambiguous. Trimming pared 8 bases from V and 8 bases from J, leaving 19 bases between. This CDR3 spans 14 amino acids. Germline V gene sequence: CDR1 MDHEN, CDR2 SYDVKM. The CDR3 nucleotides are TGTGCCAGCGGATGGGGAATCCGCCTACATGAGCAGTTCTTC. Its translation: CASGWGIRLHEQFF.

This clonotype was observed a handful of times. The chain couples TRBV6-1 to TRBJ1-2, with D possibly being TRBD1 (6 bases). The ends were cut back, 6 bases at V and 1 base at J, with 15 bases in the middle. This CDR3 contains 15 residues. CDR1 and CDR2 from the germline V gene are MNHNS and SASEGT. The CDR3 DNA reads TGTGCCAGCAGAGAACTCGGACAGCATAACTATGGCTACACCTTC. Amino acids: CASRELGQHNYGYTF.

The chain uses TRBV12-3 or TRBV12-4 and TRBJ2-7; possible D gene TRBD2, 6 bases. V dropped 3 bases and J dropped 7 bases, with 19 bases sitting between them. This CDR3 is 15 amino acids long. The CDR3 DNA sequence: TGTGCCAGCAGTTTCGTAAGCGGGTCCTACAATGAGCAGTACTTC. The encoded protein is CASSFVSGSYNEQYF.

In this sample, this clonotype turned up a few times. The V call is TRBV5-1, the J call TRBJ2-3; D is perhaps TRBD1 or TRBD2 (5 bases each). V shed 0 bases and J shed 8 bases, with 13 bases lying between them. Germline V CDR1 and CDR2: SGHRS, YFSETQ. The CDR3 length is 14 residues. Here the CDR3 reads CASSLGRADTTQYF. CDR3 DNA sequence: TGCGCCAGCAGCTTGGGGCGAGCGGACACTACGCAGTATTTT.

This clonotype showed up just a few times. CDR3 in DNA: TGTGCCAGCAGGATAAGGGGACCCTACAATGAGCAGTTCTTC. This sequence encodes CASRIRGPYNEQFF. This chain links TRBV12-3 or TRBV12-4 with TRBJ2-1; possibly TRBD1 or TRBD2 for D (5 bases each). V gave up 6 bases and J gave up 2 bases, with 11 bases separating them. The CDR3 is 14 amino acids.

This clonotype occurred a few times. The rearrangement uses TRBV20-1 and TRBJ2-7; 13 bases are shared with TRBD2. The trim removed 3 bases at V and 4 bases at J, leaving 9 bases unmatched. This CDR3 is built from 16 residues. Germline values: CDR1 DFQATT, CDR2 SNEGSKA (reference sequence). The CDR3 DNA reads TGCAGTGCTAGCAGGACTAGCGGGGGCTCGATTTACGAGCAGTACTTC. Residues: CSASRTSGGSIYEQYF.